One sample yielded the 2 T cell receptor beta chains listed below, sequenced in a study of cytomegalovirus exposure and HLA in healthy donors. PCR primers comprised 60 Vbeta and 13 Jbeta primers. Repertoires were generated with immunoSEQ multiplex PCR, while TCRdb's copy carries only in-frame clones and drops some. The specimen's table records just under 90,000 clones. Source material: PBMCs. The receptor set was obtained from a girl aged 5-17 years in good health and CMV-seropositive.

The V and J genes are TRBV6-5 and TRBJ1-2; TRBD1 matches 8 bases. Germline CDR1 MNHEY, CDR2 SVGAGI. The CDR3 consists of 14 residues. V shed 6 bases, J shed 2 bases, and the junction held 5 bases outside the gene matches. The CDR3 reads CASRMDRVNYGYTF. The CDR3 bases are TGTGCCAGCAGGATGGACAGGGTGAACTATGGCTACACCTTC.

CDR3 protein: CASSPGHGAARGYTF. The CDR3 coding sequence is TGTGCCAGCAGCCCGGGACATGGGGCTGCTCGGGGCTACACCTTC. The chain is built from TRBV9 and TRBJ1-2; a weak D match, TRBD1 (6 bases). V gave up 4 bases and J gave up 8 bases, with 21 bases separating them. Germline V gene data show CDR1 as SGDLS and CDR2 as YYNGEE. The CDR3 is 15 amino acids. Full variable domain (remainder filled in from reference TRBV9 and TRBJ1-2): DSGVTQTPKHLITATGQRVTLRCSPRSGDLSVYWYQQSLDQGLQFLIQYYNGEERAKGNILERFSAQQFPDLHSELNLSSLELGDSALYFCASSPGHGAARGYTFGSGTRLTVV.